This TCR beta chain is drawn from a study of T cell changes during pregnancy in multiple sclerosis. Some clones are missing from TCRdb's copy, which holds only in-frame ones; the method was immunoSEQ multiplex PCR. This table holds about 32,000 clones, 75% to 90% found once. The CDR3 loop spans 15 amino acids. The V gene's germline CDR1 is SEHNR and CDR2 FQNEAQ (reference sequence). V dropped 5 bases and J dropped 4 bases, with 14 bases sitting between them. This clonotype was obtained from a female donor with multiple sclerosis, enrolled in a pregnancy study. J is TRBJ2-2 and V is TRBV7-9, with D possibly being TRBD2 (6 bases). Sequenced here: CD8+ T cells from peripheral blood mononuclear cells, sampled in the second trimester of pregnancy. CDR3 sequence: CASSPSGFGTGELFF. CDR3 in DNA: TGTGCCAGCAGCCCGAGCGGGTTTGGCACCGGGGAGCTGTTTTTT.